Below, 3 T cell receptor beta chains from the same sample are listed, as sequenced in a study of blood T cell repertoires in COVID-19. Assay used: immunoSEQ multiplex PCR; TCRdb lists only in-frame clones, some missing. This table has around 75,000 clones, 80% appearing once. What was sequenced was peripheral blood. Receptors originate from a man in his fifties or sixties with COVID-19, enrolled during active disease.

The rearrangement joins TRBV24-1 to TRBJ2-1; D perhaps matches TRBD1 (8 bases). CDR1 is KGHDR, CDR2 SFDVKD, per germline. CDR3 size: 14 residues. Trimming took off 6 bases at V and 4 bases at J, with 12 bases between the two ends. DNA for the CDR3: TGTGCCACCAGTACAGGGGGGGGATACAATGAGCAGTTCTTC. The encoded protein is CATSTGGGYNEQFF.

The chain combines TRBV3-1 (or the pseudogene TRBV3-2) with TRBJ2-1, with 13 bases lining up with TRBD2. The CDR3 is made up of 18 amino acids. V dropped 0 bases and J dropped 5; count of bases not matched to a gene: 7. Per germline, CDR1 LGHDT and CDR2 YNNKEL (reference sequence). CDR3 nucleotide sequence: TGTGCCAGCAGCCAAGAGGGGCAGGGGACTAGCGGGAACAATGAGCAGTTCTTC. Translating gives CASSQEGQGTSGNNEQFF.

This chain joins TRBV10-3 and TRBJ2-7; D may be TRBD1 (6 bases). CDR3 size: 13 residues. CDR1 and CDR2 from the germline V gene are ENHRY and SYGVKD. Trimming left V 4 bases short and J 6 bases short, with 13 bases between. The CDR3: CAISGYGGGEQYF. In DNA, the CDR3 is TGTGCCATCAGTGGCTATGGGGGCGGCGAGCAGTACTTC.